This record concerns one T cell receptor beta chain sequence. The sample is drawn from a study of Ad26.COV2.S vaccination and SARS-CoV-2 variants. Overall study context: The COV1001 Ad26.COV2.S trial arm included the donor.

Treatment meaning: some 19 received Ad26.COV2.S at low or high dose, single or two shots; 5 received placebo; per-sample allocation not given. Sampling took place 63 days after the first vaccine or placebo injection. The germline V and J ends were trimmed by 10 bases and 0 bases, with 12 bases remaining between them. The CDR3 is made up of 14 amino acids. Per germline, CDR1 SNHLY and CDR2 FYNNEI. This table comes from immunoSEQ multiplex PCR, and its TCRdb copy is limited to in-frame clones, with some not included. The table includes 440,000 or so clones, 80% to 90% detected once. The chain has TRBV2 and TRBJ2-2; perhaps TRBD1 as D (6 bases). This clonotype was sampled from a person aged 18-65 years who received the Ad26.COV2.S COVID-19 vaccine or a placebo. The sample here was peripheral blood, taken in a trial of Ad26.COV2.S vaccine versus placebo. In DNA, the CDR3 is TGTGCCAAACAGGGATTCGCGAACACCGGGGAGCTGTTTTTT. It codes for CAKQGFANTGELFF.